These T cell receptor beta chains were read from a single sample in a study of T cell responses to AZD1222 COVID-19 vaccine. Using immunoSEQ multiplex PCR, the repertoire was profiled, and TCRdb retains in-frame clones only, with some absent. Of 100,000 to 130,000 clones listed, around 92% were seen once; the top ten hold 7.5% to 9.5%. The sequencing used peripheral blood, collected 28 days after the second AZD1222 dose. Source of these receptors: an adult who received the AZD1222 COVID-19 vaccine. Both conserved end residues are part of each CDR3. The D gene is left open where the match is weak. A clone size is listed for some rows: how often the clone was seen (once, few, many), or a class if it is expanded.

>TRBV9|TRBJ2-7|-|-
CASSVDLGNYEQYF
TGTGCCAGCAGCGTAGATTTAGGGAACTACGAGCAGTACTTC
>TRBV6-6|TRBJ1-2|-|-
CASSSTTDGYTF
TGTGCCAGCAGCTCCACGACCGATGGCTACACCTTC
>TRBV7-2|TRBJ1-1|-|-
CASSLRQTNTEAFF
TGTGCCAGCAGCTTAAGGCAGACGAACACTGAAGCTTTCTTT
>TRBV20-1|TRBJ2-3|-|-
CSASHETGTPTDTQYF
TGCAGTGCTAGTCACGAAACTGGGACTCCCACAGATACGCAGTATTTT
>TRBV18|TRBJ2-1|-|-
CASSPNAGYNEQFF
TGTGCCAGCTCACCCAATGCAGGCTACAATGAGCAGTTCTTC
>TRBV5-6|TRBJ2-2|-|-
CASSDDKLELFF
TGTGCCAGCAGCGATGACAAACTGGAGCTGTTTTTT
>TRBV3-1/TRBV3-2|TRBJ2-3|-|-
CASSQTPIAADTQYF
TGTGCCAGCAGCCAGACCCCCATTGCGGCAGATACGCAGTATTTT
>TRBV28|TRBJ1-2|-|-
CASRVRAHGYTF
TGTGCCAGCCGGGTCCGGGCTCATGGCTACACCTTC
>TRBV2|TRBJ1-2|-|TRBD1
CASSERAGGGGYTF
TGTGCCAGCAGTGAAAGGGCAGGGGGTGGTGGCTACACCTTC
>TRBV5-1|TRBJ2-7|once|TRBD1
CASSLNRGSEQYF
TGCGCCAGCAGCTTGAACAGGGGAAGCGAGCAGTACTTC
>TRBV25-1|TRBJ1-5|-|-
CASSGGSNQPQHF
TGTGCCAGCAGTGGCGGGAGCAATCAGCCCCAGCATTTT
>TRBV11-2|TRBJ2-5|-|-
CASSFSGVETQYF
TGTGCCAGCAGCTTTTCAGGGGTTGAGACCCAGTACTTC
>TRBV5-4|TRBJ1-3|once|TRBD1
CASSNRGGSGNTIYF
TGTGCCAGCAGCAACAGGGGTGGCTCTGGAAACACCATATATTTT
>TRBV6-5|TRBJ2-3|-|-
CASRVSGSTDTQYF
TGTGCCAGCAGGGTTAGCGGAAGCACAGATACGCAGTATTTT
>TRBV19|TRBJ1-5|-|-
CASTTVGGYSNQPQHF
TGTGCCAGTACCACGGTCGGGGGGTATAGCAATCAGCCCCAGCATTTT
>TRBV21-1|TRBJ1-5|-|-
CASSNRDRAGVNQPQHF
TGTGCCAGCAGCAACCGGGACAGGGCGGGCGTGAATCAGCCCCAGCATTTT
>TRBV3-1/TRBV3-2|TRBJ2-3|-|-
CASSQESSRDTQYF
TGTGCCAGCAGCCAAGAGTCAAGTCGAGATACGCAGTATTTT
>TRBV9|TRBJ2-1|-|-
CASSVVGSSYNEQFF
TGTGCCAGCAGCGTAGTAGGTTCTTCCTACAATGAGCAGTTCTTC
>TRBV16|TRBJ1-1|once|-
CASSQWAGNTEAFF
TGTGCCAGCAGCCAATGGGCAGGGAACACTGAAGCTTTCTTT
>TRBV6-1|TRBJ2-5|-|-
CASSEVEETQYF
TGTGCCAGCAGTGAAGTCGAGGAGACCCAGTACTTC
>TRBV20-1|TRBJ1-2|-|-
CSASGPYGYTF
TGCAGTGCCAGCGGGCCCTATGGCTACACCTTC
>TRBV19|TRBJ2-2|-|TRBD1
CASFSGGATGTGELFF
TGTGCCAGTTTTTCAGGGGGCGCAACGGGGACCGGGGAGCTGTTTTTT
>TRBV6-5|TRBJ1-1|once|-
CASRLRPLSRTEAFF
TGTGCCAGCAGACTCCGTCCCCTCTCCCGCACTGAAGCTTTCTTT
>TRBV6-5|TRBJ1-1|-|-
CASSYSLLGNPRAFF
TGTGCCAGCAGTTACTCCCTATTAGGGAATCCACGAGCTTTCTTT
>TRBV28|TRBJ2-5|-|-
CASRPSPGDVGETQYF
TGTGCCAGCAGGCCTTCCCCAGGGGATGTAGGAGAGACCCAGTACTTC
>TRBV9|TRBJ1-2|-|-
CASSPDGMGGYTF
TGTGCCAGCAGCCCGGACGGTATGGGGGGCTACACCTTC
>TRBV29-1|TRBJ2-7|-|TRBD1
CSVYRGGEQYF
TGCAGCGTTTACAGGGGTGGGGAGCAGTACTTC
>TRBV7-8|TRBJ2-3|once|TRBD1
CASSSPGGGGIADTQYF
TGTGCCAGCAGCTCGCCAGGGGGCGGAGGCATCGCAGATACGCAGTATTTT
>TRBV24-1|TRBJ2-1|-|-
CATSDSRTDYNEQFF
TGTGCCACCAGTGATTCCAGGACAGACTACAATGAGCAGTTCTTC
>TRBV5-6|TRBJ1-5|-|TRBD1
CASSLWTGGGNQPQHF
TGTGCCAGCAGCCTGTGGACAGGGGGCGGCAATCAGCCCCAGCATTTT
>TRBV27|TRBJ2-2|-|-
CASSFKNTGELFF
TGTGCCAGCAGTTTTAAGAACACCGGGGAGCTGTTTTTT
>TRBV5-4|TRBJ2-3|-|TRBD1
CASSEIRAGGASLADTQYF
TGTGCCAGCAGCGAAATAAGAGCAGGGGGCGCGAGTTTAGCAGATACGCAGTATTTT
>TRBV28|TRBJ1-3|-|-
CASSPLAGISGNTIYF
TGTGCCAGCAGTCCCTTGGCGGGCATCTCTGGAAACACCATATATTTT
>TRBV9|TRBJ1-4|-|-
CASSVAGRENEKLFF
TGTGCCAGCAGCGTAGCGGGCCGGGAAAATGAAAAACTGTTTTTT
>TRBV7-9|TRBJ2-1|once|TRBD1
CASSHRDRVFSEQFF
TGTGCCAGCAGCCACCGGGACAGGGTTTTCAGTGAGCAGTTCTTC
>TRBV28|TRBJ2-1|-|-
CASRLAAYNEQFF
TGTGCCAGCAGACTAGCCGCGTACAATGAGCAGTTCTTC
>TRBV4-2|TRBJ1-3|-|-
CASSPSGITGNTIYF
TGTGCCAGCAGCCCTTCGGGGATTACGGGAAACACCATATATTTT
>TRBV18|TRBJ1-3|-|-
CASSPDGWGNTIYF
TGTGCCAGCTCCCCCGATGGGTGGGGAAACACCATATATTTT
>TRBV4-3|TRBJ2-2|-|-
CASSQALLNTGELFF
TGCGCCAGCAGCCAAGCCTTACTTAACACCGGGGAGCTGTTTTTT
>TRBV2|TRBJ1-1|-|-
CASSVGGMNTEAFF
TGTGCCAGCAGTGTGGGGGGGATGAACACTGAAGCTTTCTTT
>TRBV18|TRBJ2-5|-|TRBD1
CASSRTGVAGRGETQYF
TGTGCCAGCTCACGGACAGGGGTTGCAGGAAGAGGAGAGACCCAGTACTTC
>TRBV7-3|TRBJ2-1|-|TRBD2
CASSFGTSAYNEQFF
TGTGCCAGCAGCTTTGGGACTAGCGCCTACAATGAGCAGTTCTTC
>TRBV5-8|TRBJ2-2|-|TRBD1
CASSLLGRGPMNTGELFF
TGTGCCAGCAGCTTGTTGGGCAGGGGGCCGATGAACACCGGGGAGCTGTTTTTT
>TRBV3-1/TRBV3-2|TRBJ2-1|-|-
CASSPGPSAYNEQFF
TGTGCCAGCAGCCCGGGACCGTCCGCTTACAATGAGCAGTTCTTC
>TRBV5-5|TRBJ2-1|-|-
CASSVPSSYNEQFF
TGTGCCAGCAGCGTTCCCAGCTCCTACAATGAGCAGTTCTTC
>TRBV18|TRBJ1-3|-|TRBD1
CASSPLVGQASIGNTIYF
TGTGCCAGCTCACCACTGGTAGGACAGGCCTCCATTGGAAACACCATATATTTT
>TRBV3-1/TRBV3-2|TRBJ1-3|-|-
CASRDTFGNTIYF
TGTGCCAGCAGAGATACGTTTGGAAACACCATATATTTT
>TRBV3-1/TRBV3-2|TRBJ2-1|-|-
CASSQAPGDYNEQFF
TGTGCCAGCAGCCAAGCCCCGGGAGACTACAATGAGCAGTTCTTC
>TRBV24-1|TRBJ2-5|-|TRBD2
CATSDPKREGQSSQETQYF
TGTGCCACCAGTGACCCCAAGCGGGAGGGCCAAAGTAGCCAAGAGACTCAGTACTTC
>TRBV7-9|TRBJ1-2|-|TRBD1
CASSSGTGYQGDYGYTF
TGTGCCAGCAGCTCCGGGACAGGGTATCAGGGGGACTATGGCTACACCTTC
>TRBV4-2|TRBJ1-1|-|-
CASTQGGRVRTEAFF
TGTGCCAGCACCCAAGGTGGCAGGGTAAGGACTGAAGCTTTCTTT